Below, one TCR beta chain is given with its context. What it binds is not known. This table comes from immunoSEQ multiplex PCR, and its TCRdb copy is limited to in-frame clones, with some not included. The sample contains about 120,000 clones, 75% to 90% of which appear only once. This CDR3 contains 15 residues. CDR1 PRHDT and CDR2 FYEKMQ come from the germline V gene (reference sequence). Trimming removed 5 bases from V and 6 bases from J; junction bases left unmatched: 12. The sample comes from a study of cytomegalovirus exposure and HLA in healthy donors. Overall study findings and caveats: Reportedly, cytomegalovirus status was diagnosed with high sensitivity and specificity.

V usage is TRBV13 and J usage is TRBJ1-2; 7 bases match TRBD1. Sequenced: PBMCs. This TCR derives from a woman aged 18-29 years in good health and CMV-seronegative. The chain's CDR3 is CASSPRQGTGHGYTF. Written as DNA, the CDR3 is TGTGCCAGCAGCCCAAGACAGGGAACAGGACATGGCTACACCTTC.